Listed here are 13 T cell receptor beta chains from one sample, sequenced in a study of T cells in women clearing cervical HPV infection. Some clones are missing from TCRdb's copy, which holds only in-frame ones; the method was immunoSEQ multiplex PCR. In all, the sample yields under 50,000 clones. Sequences were obtained from blood buffy coat. These receptor sequences come from a woman aged 18-70 years with a cervical HPV16 infection that either progressed to CIN3+ or cleared (not recorded which).

The sequenced CDR3 bases are TGTGCCAGCAGCTTGGGACAGAGAATCTATGGC. This encodes CASSLGQRIYG. The whole CDR3 protein is CASSLGQRIYGYTF. The chain recombines TRBV5-6 with TRBJ1-2, with D perhaps TRBD1 (5 bases). The CDR3 goes on 3 residues after the read ends, and that part is filled in from the germline J gene. Germline CDR1 reads SGHDT; CDR2 reads YYEEEE. The CDR3 contains 14 residues. Trimming cost V 0 bases and J 4 bases, with 10 bases left between them.

Regarding this clone: The read ends 3 residues before the CDR3 terminus; that terminus is restored from the germline J gene. The chain combines TRBV5-1 with TRBJ2-7; 7 nucleotides line up with TRBD1. V shed 4 bases, J shed 3 bases, and the junction held 4 bases outside the gene matches. The CDR3 is 13 amino acids. Germline assignment: CDR1 SGHRS and CDR2 YFSETQ. CDR3 DNA (partial): TGCGCCAGCAGCCCGGGACAGTTCTACGAG. Its protein product is CASSPGQFYE. The CDR3, in full, reads CASSPGQFYEQYF.

Of note for this clone: Coverage ceases 3 residues before the CDR3 finishes, and the germline J gene fills in the end. This chain joins TRBV5-1 and TRBJ1-6; TRBD1 matches 8 bases. V was clipped by 4 bases and J by 5 bases; unmatched bases: 8. The CDR3 is 16 amino acids. From germline, CDR1 is SGHRS and CDR2 YFSETQ. The CDR3 reads CASSHDRGPHNSPLHF. The sequenced part of the CDR3 DNA is TGCGCCAGCAGCCACGACAGGGGCCCTCATAATTCACCC.

Regarding this clone: The read stops 3 residues short of the end of the CDR3; the missing end is completed from the germline J gene. The chain carries TRBV2 and TRBJ2-2; D is possibly TRBD2 (5 bases). Germline values: CDR1 SNHLY, CDR2 FYNNEI. The V and J ends lost 0 bases and 6 bases respectively, with 23 bases between them. This CDR3 has 19 amino acids. CDR3 in amino acids: CASSEARSGRAPAAGELFF. The CDR3 bases that were read are TGTGCCAGCAGTGAAGCGCGGAGCGGCCGAGCTCCAGCCGCCGGGGAG.

About this clone itself: The CDR3 end falls 3 residues outside the read, so it is completed with the germline J gene. This rearrangement joins TRBV11-3 to TRBJ1-1; D gene ambiguous. CDR1 and CDR2 from the germline V gene are SGHNT and YENEEA. This CDR3 spans 13 amino acids. Incomplete CDR3 DNA: TGTGCCAGCAGCTTAGGGGCAGCCTTCGAA. Protein product: CASSLGAAFE. The whole CDR3 protein reads CASSLGAAFEAFF.

Comment on this clone: With the read ending 3 residues before the CDR3 end, the germline J gene is used to fill in that end. Other DNA sequences in this specimen translate into the identical CDR3. The V gene is TRBV5-1, the J gene TRBJ2-7, with unresolved D. Trimming shortened V by 5 bases and J by 0 bases, and 12 bases separated the two germline ends. Germline V lookup: CDR1 SGHRS, CDR2 YFSETQ. This CDR3 has 14 amino acids. The CDR3 is CASSFSGSSYEQYF. The sequenced CDR3 bases are TGCGCCAGCAGTTTCTCCGGGTCCTCCTACGAG.

As for this clone: The CDR3 end falls 3 residues outside the read, so it is completed with the germline J gene. V is TRBV7-7 and J is TRBJ2-5, with TRBD1 as a possible D gene (5 bases). Germline V gene lookup returns CDR1 SSHAT and CDR2 FNYEAQ (reference sequence). Trimming took off 1 base at V and 5 bases at J, with 14 bases between the two ends. The CDR3 is 15 amino acids. CDR3 protein: CASSLGAVGAETQYF. Incomplete CDR3 DNA: TGTGCCAGCAGCTTAGGGGCGGTAGGGGCGGAGACC.

Comment on this clone: The CDR3 end falls 3 residues outside the read, so it is completed with the germline J gene. This rearrangement joins TRBV19 to TRBJ1-1, with 12 bases fitting TRBD1. Germline values: CDR1 LNHDA, CDR2 SQIVND (reference sequence). The CDR3 runs to 12 residues. The CDR3 loop reads CASRDRGLEAFF. CDR3 bases read: TGTGCCAGCCGGGACAGGGGGCTTGAG.

A note on this clone: The read ends 3 residues before the CDR3 terminus; that terminus is restored from the germline J gene. The chain recombines TRBV30 with TRBJ2-5; 9 bases map to TRBD2. The V and J ends lost 2 bases and 5 bases, in that order; junction bases with no gene match: 9. Germline V lookup: CDR1 GTSNPN, CDR2 SVGIG (reference sequence). CDR3 length: 15 amino acids. CDR3 DNA, as far as it was read: TGTGCCTGGAGTTTAAAGACTAGCGGTGCGGAGACC. This translates into CAWSLKTSGAET. The whole CDR3 sequence reads CAWSLKTSGAETQYF.

Turning to this clone: From the germline J gene comes the end of the CDR3, since the read stops 3 residues before it. This chain joins TRBV11-1 and TRBJ2-1; TRBD2 matches 8 bases. CDR1 is SGHAT, CDR2 FQDESV, per germline (reference sequence). There are 15 residues in the CDR3. V was pared by 0 bases and J by 7 bases, with 5 bases of the junction left unmatched. Partial CDR3 DNA: TGTGCCAGCAGCTTAGCGCGGGGGGATGGGAATGAG. Protein product: CASSLARGDGNE. The entire CDR3 sequence reads CASSLARGDGNEQFF.

CDR3 bases read: TGTGCCAGCAGTGCGACAGGGGAAAGGGGC. It is translated as CASSATGERG. The entire CDR3 reads CASSATGERGYTF. The chain links TRBV6-1 to TRBJ1-2; TRBD1 matches 8 bases. The read ends 3 residues shy of where the CDR3 ends; the end is completed using the germline J gene. This CDR3 region has 13 residues. The V gene's germline CDR1 is MNHNS and CDR2 SASEGT.

Remarks on this clone: The read terminates 3 residues ahead of where the CDR3 ends, so the germline J gene completes it. This sequence joins TRBV5-6 and TRBJ2-2; TRBD1 aligns across 7 bases. This CDR3 contains 15 residues. V shed 0 bases, J shed 3 bases, and the junction held 2 bases outside the gene matches. CDR1 is SGHDT, CDR2 YYEEEE, per germline. CDR3 loop: CASSLVDRHTGELFF. The sequenced part of the CDR3 DNA is TGTGCCAGCAGCTTGGTGGACAGGCACACCGGGGAG.

Note on this clone: The read terminates 3 residues ahead of where the CDR3 ends, so the germline J gene completes it. The chain joins TRBV19 to TRBJ2-3; either TRBD1 or TRBD2 may fit D (5 bases each). The CDR3 runs 13 residues. The germline CDR1 and CDR2 sequences are LNHDA and SQIVND (reference sequence). Trimming removed 7 bases from V and 2 bases from J, with 10 bases in between. The CDR3 region is CASTEGNTDTQYF. The CDR3 bases that were read are TGTGCCAGTACCGAGGGGAACACAGATACG.